The rows below give T cell receptor beta chains drawn from one sample of a study of blood T cell repertoires in COVID-19. Data came from immunoSEQ multiplex PCR; TCRdb stores just in-frame clones and leaves some out. This sample has 65,000 to 75,000 clones; about 91% occur once, and the top ten carry over 10%. The sequenced sample consisted of peripheral blood. The receptors derive from a human donor with active COVID-19. The donor label of this sample is uncertain. Both conserved end residues are part of each CDR3.

cdr3_aa j_call v_call
CASSTTGTGVYEQYF TRBJ2-7 TRBV5-1
CASSYSSPRQHYEQYF TRBJ2-7 TRBV6-5
CASSQEHYGGSYEQYF TRBJ2-7 TRBV4-1
CASSAGSRGNEKLFF TRBJ1-4 TRBV6-4
CATSDPGRETQYF TRBJ2-5 TRBV24-1
CASGWTENHNEQFF TRBJ2-1 TRBV12-5
CASGRTPNTEAFF TRBJ1-1 TRBV18
CASSVDSGNEQFF TRBJ2-1 TRBV9
CASRRGANVLTF TRBJ2-6 TRBV6-5
CASSGGGGELFF TRBJ2-2 TRBV27
CASSVGAGGPTYEQYF TRBJ2-7 TRBV9
CATSREDRGPTDTQYF TRBJ2-3 TRBV15
CASSEPTLLAYEQYF TRBJ2-7 TRBV2
CASSPVDREIRYGYTF TRBJ1-2 TRBV7-8
CASSDGPTAANYGYTF TRBJ1-2 TRBV25-1
CASSSGGQGDTQYF TRBJ2-3 TRBV7-9
CASSLVAGVYEQFF TRBJ2-1 TRBV7-2
CASSPRGQGDHEQYF TRBJ2-7 TRBV9
CASSNSGGTDTQYF TRBJ2-3 TRBV18
CASSGGSYEQYF TRBJ2-7 TRBV28
CASSQYPQGSAGYTF TRBJ1-2 TRBV4-3
CASSYGLAGYEQYF TRBJ2-7 TRBV7-2
CASSLPTGGEQYF TRBJ2-3 TRBV27
CASSFRGLNTEAFF TRBJ1-1 TRBV5-8
CATSDKRGNRQDTQYF TRBJ2-3 TRBV24-1
CASSYSSVLYTEAFF TRBJ1-1 TRBV27
CASSPGGSISNQPQHF TRBJ1-5 TRBV11-2
CASTLEGREREKLFF TRBJ1-4 TRBV11-2
CASSWGLAGSDEQYF TRBJ2-7 TRBV11-2
CASSGTGKYAYEQYF TRBJ2-7 TRBV9
CSARFGYGYTF TRBJ1-2 TRBV20-1